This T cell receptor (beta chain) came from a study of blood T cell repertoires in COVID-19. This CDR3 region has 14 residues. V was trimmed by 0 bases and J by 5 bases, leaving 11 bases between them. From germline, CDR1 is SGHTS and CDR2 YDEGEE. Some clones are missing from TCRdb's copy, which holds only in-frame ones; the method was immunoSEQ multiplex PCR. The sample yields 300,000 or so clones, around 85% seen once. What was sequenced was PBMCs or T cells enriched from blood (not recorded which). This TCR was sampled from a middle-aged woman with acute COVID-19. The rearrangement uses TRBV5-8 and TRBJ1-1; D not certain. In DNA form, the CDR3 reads TGTGCCAGCAGCTTGGGTGTTTCCCGGACTGAAGCTTTCTTT. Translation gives CASSLGVSRTEAFF.